This TCR beta chain is from a study of Ad26.COV2.S vaccination and SARS-CoV-2 variants (dated by TCRdb to the early 2020s). At the level of the whole study: Donors in the vaccine arm were drawn from COV1001, a multicentre, randomized, double-blind, placebo-controlled phase I-IIa trial testing Ad26.COV2.S in healthy adults. Ad26.COV2.S was given intramuscularly at 5x10^10 or 1x10^11 viral particles, as a single shot or as two shots 56 days apart. The specificity and breadth of SARS-CoV-2-reactive T cell receptors after Ad26.COV2.S vaccination were assessed by TCRbeta repertoire sequencing. The TCR-sequenced set comprised about 30 samples: 19 Ad26.COV2.S vaccine recipients, 5 placebo recipients and 8 SARS-CoV-2 convalescent individuals. Trial participants were randomized into five groups of five, in which low-dose or high-dose Ad26.COV2.S was given once or twice, or placebo was given on both occasions. Investigators remained blinded to trial group allocation during experiments and outcome assessment. General study outcomes and caveats: The authors noted that total T cell responses may have been underestimated by the TCR breadth and depth analyses. The study lacked the statistical power to compare responses across vaccine doses or regimens. Non-spike TCR breadth was comparable between vaccine and placebo recipients, consistent with the vaccine containing only spike. Higher spike-specific TCR breadth was observed in Ad26.COV2.S recipients than in placebo recipients (P = 0.0014). Substantial breadth of spike-specific CD8+ and CD4+ T cell responses was reported after vaccination.

Turning to this clone: Its antigen is unknown. No qualities accompany the bases; no much larger clone lies one base away.

The immunoSEQ Assay was used to sequence TCRbeta CDR3 regions. After extraction, genomic DNA underwent amplification by bias-controlled multiplex PCR, followed by high-throughput sequencing. The authors' analysis ran thus. To quantify the absolute abundance of every unique TCRbeta CDR3 region, sequences were collapsed and filtered. T cell fraction was estimated by normalizing TCRbeta template counts to usable DNA, with usable DNA measured through amplification of reference genes found in all nucleated cells. Repertoire TCRs were annotated as SARS-CoV-2-specific by exact matching of V gene, CDR3 amino acid sequence and J gene to a known reactive TCR set. MIRA supplied the reference SARS-CoV-2 TCR set, which was filtered for enrichment in COVID-19-positive ImmuneCODE repertoires so that public or cross-reactive TCRs were removed. Based on the MIRA antigens, annotated TCRs were further analysed at the level of specific ORF or position within ORF. Depth was the summed frequency of annotated unique rearrangements, while breadth was defined as annotated unique rearrangements over total unique productive rearrangements. Group comparisons of TCR breadth used two-sided Wilcoxon rank-sum tests. TCRdb provides this immuneACCESS table in a form limited to in-frame rearrangements. Some clones are lacking; in checked studies, under half of them reflect an unresolved V gene, and why the rest are absent is not known. That table is the source of V, J and clone size, and D and trimming were worked out from the DNA. This sample has about 440,000 clones in its table, and around 90% of those were observed once. The ten largest clones represent approximately 4.3% of the sample.

V and J are trimmed by 0 bases and 4 bases, and the gene matches miss 8 bases of the junction. As encoded in the germline V gene, CDR1 is SGHTA while CDR2 is FQGNSA. The CDR3, cysteine through phenylalanine, is 16 amino acids long. The retained sequence is limited to the CDR3, 48 bases, with the frame set at the first base. According to the study, the label for this sample's treatment or condition signals: some 19 received Ad26.COV2.S at low or high dose, single or two shots; a few received placebo; per-sample allocation not given. Repertoires of vaccine and placebo recipients were sequenced from samples collected on day 63 after the first injection. In Cohort 1b, 25 to 30 adults aged 18-55 years were enrolled at a single site in Boston, USA, between 29 July and 7 August 2020. Ad26.COV2.S was a replication-incompetent adenovirus type 26 vector that expressed a prefusion-stabilized SARS-CoV-2 spike protein derived from the original Wuhan strain.

This receptor was obtained from a person between 18 and 65 years old who received the Ad26.COV2.S COVID-19 vaccine or a placebo. The sequence links TRBV7-2 to TRBJ2-7; 8 nucleotides in the junction match TRBD1. This specimen was peripheral blood, taken in a trial of Ad26.COV2.S vaccine versus placebo. The CDR3 sequence is CASSLAWAQGAYEQYF. Read as DNA, the sequence is TGTGCCAGCAGCTTAGCCTGGGCGCAGGGGGCATACGAGCAGTACTTC.